The rows below give T cell receptor beta chains drawn from one sample of a study of blood T cell repertoires in COVID-19. Assay: immunoSEQ multiplex PCR; the TCRdb copy retains only in-frame clones and omits some. The data show approximately 230,000 clones, around 88% seen once. The source material was PBMCs or T cells enriched from blood (not recorded which). Receptor source: a woman in her 30s who had recovered from COVID-19. Both conserved end residues are part of each CDR3. D genes are given only for firm matches. Clone size is shown for a subset of rows, as once, few, many or a class of expanded clone.

>NA|once|TRBV6-4|TRBJ1-1
CASSARDIAYTEAFF
TGTGCCAGCAGTGCCAGGGACATCGCATACACTGAAGCTTTCTTT
>TRBD2|NA|TRBV5-4|TRBJ2-6
CASSLGSGAGANVLTF
TGTGCCAGCAGCTTGGGAAGCGGGGCTGGGGCCAACGTCCTGACTTTC
>TRBD1|NA|TRBV15|TRBJ1-2
CATSKTLGTAYGYTF
TGTGCCACCAGCAAAACCCTTGGGACAGCTTATGGCTACACCTTC
>TRBD1|NA|TRBV4-3|TRBJ1-1
CASSQDRSEVNTEAFF
TGCGCCAGCAGCCAGGACAGGTCGGAGGTGAACACTGAAGCTTTCTTT
>NA|once|TRBV9|TRBJ2-3
CASSVVTGLSDTQYF
TGTGCCAGCAGCGTAGTAACAGGTCTATCGGATACGCAGTATTTT
>NA|once|TRBV7-9|TRBJ2-2
CASSLYWGGNTGELFF
TGTGCCAGCAGCTTATACTGGGGCGGCAACACCGGGGAGCTGTTTTTT
>NA|NA|TRBV11-2|TRBJ2-3
CASSRRGLLTDTQYF
TGTGCCAGCAGCCGACGGGGACTTCTCACAGATACGCAGTATTTT
>TRBD2|NA|TRBV7-6|TRBJ2-1
CASSLGTSGRAGNEQFF
TGTGCCAGCAGCTTAGGGACTAGCGGGAGGGCCGGTAATGAGCAGTTCTTC
>TRBD2|NA|TRBV30|TRBJ2-1
CAWKELAGLGEQFF
TGTGCCTGGAAAGAATTAGCGGGGCTCGGGGAGCAGTTCTTC
>TRBD2|NA|TRBV11-1|TRBJ2-3
CASSLLAGVQDTQYF
TGTGCCAGCAGCTTACTAGCGGGAGTTCAAGATACGCAGTATTTT
>NA|NA|TRBV25-1|TRBJ1-4
CASSEQVATNEKLFF
TGTGCCAGCAGTGAGCAGGTCGCAACTAATGAAAAACTGTTTTTT
>NA|NA|TRBV5-6|TRBJ2-7
CASSHLSYEQYF
TGTGCCAGCAGCCATCTATCCTACGAGCAGTACTTC